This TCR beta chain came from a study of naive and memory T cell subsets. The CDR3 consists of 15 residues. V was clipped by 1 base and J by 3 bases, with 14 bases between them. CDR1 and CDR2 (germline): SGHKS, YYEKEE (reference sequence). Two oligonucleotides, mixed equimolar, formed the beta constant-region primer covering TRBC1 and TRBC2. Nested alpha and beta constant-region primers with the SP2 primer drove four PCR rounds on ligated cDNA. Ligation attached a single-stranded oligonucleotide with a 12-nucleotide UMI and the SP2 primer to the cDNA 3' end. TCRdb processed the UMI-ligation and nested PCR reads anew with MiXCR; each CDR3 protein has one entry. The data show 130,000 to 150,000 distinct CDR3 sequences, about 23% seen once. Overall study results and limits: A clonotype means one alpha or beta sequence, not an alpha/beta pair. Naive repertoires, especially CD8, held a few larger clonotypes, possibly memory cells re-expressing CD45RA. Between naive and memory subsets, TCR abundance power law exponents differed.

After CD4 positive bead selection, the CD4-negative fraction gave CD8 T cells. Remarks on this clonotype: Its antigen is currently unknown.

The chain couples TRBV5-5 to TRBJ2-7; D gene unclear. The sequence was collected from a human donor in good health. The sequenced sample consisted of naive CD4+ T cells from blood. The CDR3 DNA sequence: TGTGCCAGCAGCTTGACCTCCGCTGCTAGCTACGAGCAGTACTTC. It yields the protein CASSLTSAASYEQYF.